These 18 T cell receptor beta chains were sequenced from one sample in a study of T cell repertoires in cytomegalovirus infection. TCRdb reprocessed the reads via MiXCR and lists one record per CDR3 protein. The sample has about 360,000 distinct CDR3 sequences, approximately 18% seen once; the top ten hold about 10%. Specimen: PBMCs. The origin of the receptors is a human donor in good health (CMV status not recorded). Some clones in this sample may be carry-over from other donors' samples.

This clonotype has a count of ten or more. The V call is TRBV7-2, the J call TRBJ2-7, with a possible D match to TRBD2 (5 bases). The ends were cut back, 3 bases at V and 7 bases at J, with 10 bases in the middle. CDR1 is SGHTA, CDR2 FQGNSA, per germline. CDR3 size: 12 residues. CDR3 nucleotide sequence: TGTGCCAGCAGCTTTTCGGGGAGAGAGCAGTACTTC. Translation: CASSFSGREQYF.

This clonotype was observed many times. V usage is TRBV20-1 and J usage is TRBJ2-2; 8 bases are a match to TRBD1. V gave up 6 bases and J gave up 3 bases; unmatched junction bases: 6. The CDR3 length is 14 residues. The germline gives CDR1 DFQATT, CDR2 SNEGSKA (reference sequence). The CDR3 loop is CSALRDRHTGELFF. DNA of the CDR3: TGCAGTGCGCTCCGGGACAGGCACACCGGGGAGCTGTTTTTT.

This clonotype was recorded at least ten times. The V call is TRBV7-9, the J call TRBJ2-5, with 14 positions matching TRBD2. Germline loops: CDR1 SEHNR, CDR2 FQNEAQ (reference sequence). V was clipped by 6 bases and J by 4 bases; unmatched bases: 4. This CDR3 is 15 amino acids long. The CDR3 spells CASRPGLAGGETQYF. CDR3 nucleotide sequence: TGTGCCAGCAGACCAGGACTAGCGGGAGGAGAGACCCAGTACTTC.

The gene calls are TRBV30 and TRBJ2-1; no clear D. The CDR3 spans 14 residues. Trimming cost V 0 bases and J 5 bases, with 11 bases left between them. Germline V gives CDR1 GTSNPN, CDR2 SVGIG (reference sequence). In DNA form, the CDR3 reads TGTGCCTGGAGTGTAATGGTGAGAAACAATGAGCAGTTCTTC. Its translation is CAWSVMVRNNEQFF.

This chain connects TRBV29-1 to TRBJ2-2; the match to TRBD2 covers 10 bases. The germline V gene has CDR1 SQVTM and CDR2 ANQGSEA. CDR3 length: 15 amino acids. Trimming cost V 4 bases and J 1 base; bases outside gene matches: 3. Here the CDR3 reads CSVALAGMNTGELFF. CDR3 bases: TGCAGCGTTGCACTAGCGGGGATGAACACCGGGGAGCTGTTTTTT.

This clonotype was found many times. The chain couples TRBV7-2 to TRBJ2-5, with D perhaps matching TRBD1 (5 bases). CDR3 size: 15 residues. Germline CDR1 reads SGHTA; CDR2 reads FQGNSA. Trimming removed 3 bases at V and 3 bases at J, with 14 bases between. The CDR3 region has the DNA TGTGCCAGCAGCTTTCAGGGCGGTTGGGAAGAGACCCAGTACTTC. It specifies CASSFQGGWEETQYF.

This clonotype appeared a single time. The CDR3, as DNA: TGTGCCAGCGCCTCCGAAGAACAGGGGTACGAGCAGTACTTC. It specifies CASASEEQGYEQYF. The chain recombines TRBV7-9 with TRBJ2-7; 7 positions match TRBD1. CDR1 and CDR2 (germline): SEHNR, FQNEAQ (reference sequence). Trimming took 8 bases from V and 4 from J; bases not matched to a gene: 11. CDR3 size: 14 residues. Full variable domain (outside the CDR3, taken from reference TRBV7-9 and TRBJ2-7): DTGVSQNPRHKITKRGQNVTFRCDPISEHNRLYWYRQTLGQGPEFLTYFQNEAQLEKSRLLSDRFSAERPKGSFSTLEIQRTEQGDSAMYLCASASEEQGYEQYFGPGTRLTVT.

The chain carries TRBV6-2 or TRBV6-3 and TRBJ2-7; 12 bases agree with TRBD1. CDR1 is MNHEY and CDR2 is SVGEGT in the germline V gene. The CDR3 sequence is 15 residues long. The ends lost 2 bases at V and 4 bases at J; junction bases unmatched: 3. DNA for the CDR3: TGTGCCAGCAGTTACCCGGGACAGGGGGCTTACGAGCAGTACTTC. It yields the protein CASSYPGQGAYEQYF.

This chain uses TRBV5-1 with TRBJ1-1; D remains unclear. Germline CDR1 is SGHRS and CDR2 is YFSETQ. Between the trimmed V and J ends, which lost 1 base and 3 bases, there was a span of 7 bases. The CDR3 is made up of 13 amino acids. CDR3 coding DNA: TGCGCCAGCAGCTTGAAAGGGCACACTGAAGCTTTCTTT. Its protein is CASSLKGHTEAFF.

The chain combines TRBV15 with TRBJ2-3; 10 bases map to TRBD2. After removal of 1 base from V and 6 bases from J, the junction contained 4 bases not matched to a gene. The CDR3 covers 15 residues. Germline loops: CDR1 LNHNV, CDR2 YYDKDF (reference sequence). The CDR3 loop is CATSRGGLATDTQYF. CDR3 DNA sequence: TGTGCCACCAGCAGAGGGGGACTAGCGACGGATACGCAGTATTTT.

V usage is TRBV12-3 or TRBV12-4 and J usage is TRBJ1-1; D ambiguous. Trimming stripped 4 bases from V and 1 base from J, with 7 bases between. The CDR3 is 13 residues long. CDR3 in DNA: TGTGCCAGCAGTTCAAACGAGAACACTGAAGCTTTCTTT. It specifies CASSSNENTEAFF.

The CDR3 is CASSQREARRIQETQYF. CDR3 nucleotides: TGTGCCAGCAGCCAGCGGGAGGCACGTCGAATCCAAGAGACCCAGTACTTC. V gene TRBV6-2 or TRBV6-3 combines with J gene TRBJ2-5; 9 bases match TRBD2. Germline V lookup: CDR1 MNHEY, CDR2 SVGEGT. The ends lost 6 bases at V and 1 base at J; junction bases unmatched: 12. The CDR3 covers 17 residues.

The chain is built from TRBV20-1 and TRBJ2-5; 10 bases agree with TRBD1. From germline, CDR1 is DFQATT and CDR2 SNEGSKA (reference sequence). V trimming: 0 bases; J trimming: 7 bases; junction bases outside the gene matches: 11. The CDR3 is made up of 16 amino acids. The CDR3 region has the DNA TGCAGTGCTAGAGATCCTTCGGGACAGGGGTATGGGACCCAGTACTTC. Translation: CSARDPSGQGYGTQYF.

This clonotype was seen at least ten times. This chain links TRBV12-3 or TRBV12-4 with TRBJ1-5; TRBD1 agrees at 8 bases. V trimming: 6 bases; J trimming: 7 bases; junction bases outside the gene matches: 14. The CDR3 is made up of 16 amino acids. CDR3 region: CASRPTLGQGRQPQHF. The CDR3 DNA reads TGTGCCAGCAGACCCACGCTCGGACAGGGCAGGCAGCCCCAGCATTTT.

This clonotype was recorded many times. CDR3: CASSYGGPGEQYF. The DNA for the CDR3 is TGTGCCAGCAGTTACGGGGGGCCGGGCGAGCAGTACTTC. The V and J genes are TRBV6-5 and TRBJ2-7; TRBD1 or TRBD2 may be the D gene (6 bases each). Trimming cost V 2 bases and J 6 bases, with 11 bases left between them. This CDR3 comprises 13 residues. Germline CDR1 reads MNHEY; CDR2 reads SVGAGI.

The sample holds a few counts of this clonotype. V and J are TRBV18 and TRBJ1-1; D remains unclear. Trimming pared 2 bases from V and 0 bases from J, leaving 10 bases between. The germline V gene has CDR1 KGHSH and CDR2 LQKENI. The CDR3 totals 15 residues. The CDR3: CASSPIVAMNTEAFF. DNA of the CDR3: TGTGCCAGCTCACCAATAGTAGCTATGAACACTGAAGCTTTCTTT.

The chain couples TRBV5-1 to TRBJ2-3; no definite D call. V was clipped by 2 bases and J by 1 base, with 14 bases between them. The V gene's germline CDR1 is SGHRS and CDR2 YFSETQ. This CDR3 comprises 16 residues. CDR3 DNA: TGCGCCAGCAGCTTCCAGCCCACAAGGGGCACAGATACGCAGTATTTT. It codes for CASSFQPTRGTDTQYF.

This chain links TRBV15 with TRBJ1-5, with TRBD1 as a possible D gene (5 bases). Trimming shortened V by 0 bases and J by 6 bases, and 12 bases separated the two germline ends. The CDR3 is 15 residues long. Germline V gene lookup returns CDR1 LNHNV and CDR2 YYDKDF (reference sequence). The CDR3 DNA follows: TGTGCCACCAGCAGAGATGTGGGGGGGGGTCAGCCCCAGCATTTT. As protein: CATSRDVGGGQPQHF.